This T cell receptor (beta chain) was captured in a study of cytomegalovirus exposure and HLA in healthy donors. Study conclusions and caveats: Several of the most significant clusters appeared linked to common viral pathogens, based on a later analysis.

CDR1 is SGHNT, CDR2 YENEEA, per germline. J lost 0 bases, V lost 5 bases, and 4 bases had no gene match. This CDR3 has 15 amino acids. Remarks on this clone: Antigen unknown.

The study ran its PCR with 60 Vbeta and 13 Jbeta primers. The repertoire was sequenced with immunoSEQ multiplex PCR; TCRdb's copy has only in-frame clones and lacks some. The repertoire holds around 87,000 clones, with roughly 80% as singletons. J is TRBJ2-7 and V is TRBV11-3, with TRBD2 identical over 10 bases. The origin of this receptor is a man aged 35 to 55 in good health and CMV-seronegative. The sequenced sample consisted of PBMCs. CDR3 protein: CASSPGTSDSYEQYF. Written as DNA, the CDR3 is TGTGCCAGCAGCCCAGGGACTAGCGACTCCTACGAGCAGTACTTC. Variable domain in full (rest from reference TRBV11-3 and TRBJ2-7): EAGVVQSPRYKIIEKKQPVAFWCNPISGHNTLYWYLQNLGQGPELLIRYENEEAVDDSQLPKDRFSAERLKGVDSTLKIQPAELGDSAVYLCASSPGTSDSYEQYFGPGTRLTVT.